These T cell receptor beta chains were read from a single sample in a study of blood T cells in healthy people across ages. One entry per CDR3 protein, called by TCRdb with MiXCR from the 5' RACE reads. The table lists hundreds of thousands of distinct CDR3 sequences, roughly 43% of them singletons, with about 30% in the top ten. The sample comprised blood. The receptors originated from a man at least 80 years old in good health. CDR3s leave out the opening cysteine and the closing phenylalanine or tryptophan. D genes are given only for firm matches. The size of a clone is reported for some rows only, either as once, few or many, or as a class for expanded clones.

D gene,J gene,V gene,clone size,CDR3 protein
TRBD2,TRBJ2-7,TRBV6-6,once,ASSYGGSGKSYEQY
TRBD2,TRBJ2-1,TRBV7-3,few,ASSLGTSGSVGYEQF
TRBD1,TRBJ2-5,TRBV2,NA,ASSVNGQGSETQY
NA,TRBJ1-2,TRBV6-2/TRBV6-3,NA,ASSLKDESGYT
TRBD1,TRBJ2-7,TRBV6-5,NA,ASSPSGQGYEQY
NA,TRBJ2-6,TRBV4-1,few,ASSQELGVLGAGANVLT
TRBD1,TRBJ2-7,TRBV29-1,many,SVGTGTYEQY
NA,TRBJ2-1,TRBV29-1,NA,SGKRGSSNKQF
NA,TRBJ2-5,TRBV6-5,NA,ASTRGGGGETQY
NA,TRBJ2-3,TRBV5-1,few,ASSPGRTTDTQY
TRBD2,TRBJ2-5,TRBV20-1,NA,SAIGTSEETQY
TRBD1,TRBJ1-6,TRBV7-2,NA,ASFHRGRNSPLH
TRBD2,TRBJ2-3,TRBV4-3,few,ASSQDGSGGSDTQY
NA,TRBJ1-2,TRBV12-3/TRBV12-4,NA,ASSFMQGRGGYT
NA,TRBJ2-1,TRBV20-1,NA,SAPIRIGAVKF
TRBD2,TRBJ2-2,TRBV3-1,NA,ASSQGPAGTTGELF
TRBD2,TRBJ2-3,TRBV10-2,many,ASSEPGTSRDTQY
TRBD1,TRBJ2-5,TRBV5-1,NA,ASSLRDSVVNEQY
NA,TRBJ1-2,TRBV6-2/TRBV6-3,NA,ASRPRDGINYGYT
NA,TRBJ1-2,TRBV7-9,NA,ASSPDVTNYGYT
TRBD2,TRBJ2-5,TRBV7-2,many,ASSLMASGRQETQY
NA,TRBJ2-1,TRBV6-5,NA,ASSYRRSSYNEQF
NA,NA,TRBV4-1,NA,ASSQERGNIQY
NA,TRBJ1-2,TRBV11-2,NA,ASSLDIRTGYYT
NA,TRBJ2-3,TRBV7-2,NA,ASSLNGGSRTYTDTQY
NA,TRBJ1-1,TRBV28,few,ASSRMNTEAF
TRBD2,TRBJ2-7,TRBV12-3/TRBV12-4,NA,ASSWSGGVTHEQY
NA,TRBJ2-5,TRBV10-3,many,AISGSYRETQY
NA,TRBJ2-5,TRBV10-1,NA,ASSDRDGLEPQY
NA,TRBJ1-1,TRBV20-1,NA,SARLNLTEAF
NA,TRBJ2-6,TRBV7-8,NA,ASSVPLGRGANVLT
NA,TRBJ1-1,TRBV3-1,once,ASSQDSTSHEAF
TRBD1,TRBJ1-5,TRBV7-8,NA,ASSLWTGSSNQPQH
TRBD2,TRBJ2-5,TRBV7-2,many,ASSFTSGAGSETQY
TRBD1,TRBJ1-2,TRBV25-1,few,ASKGTAPGYT
TRBD1,TRBJ2-7,TRBV6-5,NA,ASHRGRNNEQY
NA,TRBJ2-7,TRBV28,NA,ASSPQTGSYEQY
TRBD2,TRBJ2-1,TRBV9,NA,AGSVGLGGGPSYNEQF
NA,TRBJ2-7,TRBV7-9,NA,ASRETAKSEQY
NA,TRBJ2-7,TRBV28,NA,ASSPRRGGEQY
NA,TRBJ1-6,TRBV14,NA,ASSQLAMNNSPLH
TRBD2,TRBJ2-7,TRBV20-1,few,SAPPGLAGYEQY
NA,TRBJ2-3,TRBV7-8,few,ASSLAGLVTDTQY
NA,TRBJ2-7,TRBV29-1,few,SVASPGLTGEQY
NA,TRBJ2-3,TRBV7-9,NA,ASSLLDGSTDTQY
NA,TRBJ1-1,TRBV7-2,NA,ASSLVWGEAEAF
NA,TRBJ2-3,TRBV7-6,NA,ASSLRGRATDTQY
NA,TRBJ2-7,TRBV20-1,few,SARKTGLTYEQY
TRBD1,TRBJ2-7,TRBV10-3,many,AIRGTGLHEQY
NA,TRBJ1-3,TRBV4-3,NA,ASSQDPGVRTIY
TRBD1,TRBJ1-6,TRBV5-1,NA,ASTLTPGTGGSPLH
TRBD2,NA,TRBV20-1,NA,SVGTSGFYNEQY
TRBD2,TRBJ2-5,TRBV5-1,few,ASSPSLAGQETQY
TRBD2,NA,TRBV7-8,NA,ASSLDPPGSGGANEQY
TRBD1,TRBJ1-6,TRBV5-1,NA,ASSLERDRNNSPLH
TRBD2,TRBJ2-5,TRBV10-2,few,ASSEVGLAVLETQY
NA,TRBJ1-6,TRBV6-2/TRBV6-3,few,ASAPIGTASPLH
NA,TRBJ2-5,TRBV11-2,few,ASSLESFPYQETQY
TRBD1,TRBJ1-2,TRBV9,few,ASSDRGGDYGYT